The next 31 T cell receptor beta chains were all read from a single sample in a study of graft-versus-host responses after intestinal transplantation. The repertoire was sequenced with immunoSEQ multiplex PCR; TCRdb's copy has only in-frame clones and lacks some. The sample consists of about 20,000 clones, around 38% of them appearing once. The sequencing used alloreactive CD4+ T cells from a mixed lymphocyte reaction culture, collected before intestinal transplant. Subset indicated: CFSE-low proliferating T cells sorted from roughly 6-day pre-transplant mixed lymphocyte reaction (GvH or HvG direction). The receptors were sampled from a human patient who received an intestinal transplant.

This clone was found a few times. This sequence joins TRBV20-1 and TRBJ2-1; D is uncertain. The CDR3 totals 11 residues. The V end lost 5 bases, the J end lost 9 bases, and 11 bases lay between the germline ends. The germline V gene encodes CDR1 DFQATT and CDR2 SNEGSKA (reference sequence). CDR3 nucleotides: TGCAGTGCTCATCAATCGGGTGAGCAGTTCTTC. Protein product: CSAHQSGEQFF.

J is TRBJ1-2 and V is TRBV6-5, with D unclear. From germline, CDR1 is MNHEY and CDR2 SVGAGI. The V end was cut by 5 bases, the J end by 1 base, with 14 bases between. This CDR3 is built from 15 residues. CDR3 sequence (DNA): TGTGCCAGCAGTGCCCAATTGGGTCTTAACTATGGCTACACCTTC. Protein sequence: CASSAQLGLNYGYTF.

The chain joins TRBV29-1 to TRBJ2-7; TRBD1 matches at 9 bases. With 7 bases clipped from V and 3 bases from J, the junction kept 13 bases outside the gene matches. From germline, CDR1 is SQVTM and CDR2 ANQGSEA. The CDR3 has 15 amino acids. CDR3 residues: CSATDRDRGYYEQYF. The CDR3 DNA sequence: TGCAGCGCCACGGATCGTGACAGGGGGTACTACGAGCAGTACTTC.

In nucleotides, the CDR3 is TGTGCCAGCAGCTTACGGCGGGGGGGCCCGCCAGATACGCAGTATTTT. It specifies CASSLRRGGPPDTQYF. The chain has TRBV7-6 and TRBJ2-3; TRBD2 matches at 9 bases. The CDR3 runs to 16 residues. V shed 2 bases, J shed 4 bases, and the junction held 7 bases outside the gene matches. The V gene's germline CDR1 is SGHVS and CDR2 FNYEAQ.

The genes are TRBV10-3 and TRBJ2-3; 12 bases are a match to TRBD2. CDR3 length equals 15 residues. The V and J ends lost 5 bases and 6 bases, in that order; junction bases with no gene match: 6. Germline V CDR1 and CDR2: ENHRY, SYGVKD. The CDR3 protein is CAISPLAGGQDTQYF. CDR3 nucleotide sequence: TGTGCCATCAGTCCCCTAGCGGGGGGGCAGGATACGCAGTATTTT.

This clone was recorded a few times. The chain couples TRBV19 to TRBJ2-7; 8 nucleotides match TRBD1. The germline CDR1 and CDR2 sequences are LNHDA and SQIVND (reference sequence). The CDR3 length is 15 residues. V was pared by 4 bases and J by 4 bases, with 9 bases of the junction left unmatched. CDR3 DNA: TGTGCCAGTAGTAGGGAATCAGGGGGCTTATACGAGCAGTACTTC. Translated, it gives CASSRESGGLYEQYF.

The rearrangement uses TRBV7-9 and TRBJ1-2; D unclear. Trimming removed 4 bases at V and 0 bases at J, with 12 bases between. This CDR3 is built from 15 residues. Germline CDR1 reads SEHNR; CDR2 reads FQNEAQ (reference sequence). DNA for the CDR3: TGTGCCAGCAGCTCTGGTCCCTCCTCTAACTATGGCTACACCTTC. Its protein product is CASSSGPSSNYGYTF.

The table lists this clone with a few counts. The chain joins TRBV11-3 to TRBJ1-6, with D possibly matching TRBD1 (5 bases). Germline assignment: CDR1 SGHNT and CDR2 YENEEA. V dropped 1 base and J dropped 9 bases, with 10 bases sitting between them. This CDR3 is 14 amino acids long. Here the CDR3 reads CASSLVWRGSPLHF. CDR3 coding DNA: TGTGCCAGCAGCTTAGTTTGGAGGGGTTCACCCCTCCACTTT. The entire variable domain, with the rest obtained from reference TRBV11-3 and TRBJ1-6, is as follows: EAGVVQSPRYKIIEKKQPVAFWCNPISGHNTLYWYLQNLGQGPELLIRYENEEAVDDSQLPKDRFSAERLKGVDSTLKIQPAELGDSAVYLCASSLVWRGSPLHFGNGTRLTVT.

This sequence joins TRBV29-1 and TRBJ1-1; the D is unclear. CDR1 is SQVTM and CDR2 is ANQGSEA in the germline V gene. This CDR3 contains 13 residues. Trimming cost V 4 bases and J 1 base, with 10 bases left between them. CDR3 coding DNA: TGCAGCGTTGCCCGGCGACAGAACACTGAAGCTTTCTTT. Translation: CSVARRQNTEAFF.

This clone was counted only a few times. This sequence joins TRBV5-5 and TRBJ2-1; no firm D call. CDR1 and CDR2 (germline): SGHKS, YYEKEE (reference sequence). There are 16 residues in the CDR3. Deletions cut 4 bases from V and 0 bases from J, with 14 bases between. CDR3 sequence: CASSPGAISSYNEQFF. CDR3 nucleotides: TGTGCCAGCAGCCCTGGCGCCATTAGCTCCTACAATGAGCAGTTCTTC.

This clone was seen a few times. The J gene is TRBJ2-2, the V gene TRBV5-4; TRBD2 might be the D (5 bases). The germline gives CDR1 SGHNT, CDR2 YYREEE (reference sequence). V shed 2 bases and J shed 1 base, with 6 bases lying between them. CDR3 size: 14 residues. CDR3 DNA: TGTGCCAGCAGCTTACTAGGGAACACCGGGGAGCTGTTTTTT. Translated, it gives CASSLLGNTGELFF.

A few counts support this clone. The rearrangement links TRBV10-3 to TRBJ2-5, with D possibly matching TRBD2 (6 bases). The CDR3 length is 13 residues. Per the germline V gene, CDR1 is ENHRY and CDR2 is SYGVKD. V lost 2 bases and J lost 5, with 9 bases in between. CDR3 protein: CAISELALETQYF. The CDR3 bases are TGTGCCATCAGTGAGCTAGCGTTGGAGACCCAGTACTTC.

The chain joins TRBV19 to TRBJ2-2; 7 bases are shared with TRBD1. CDR3 length equals 16 residues. V lost 0 bases, J lost 6 bases, and 7 bases stayed unmatched. Germline V CDR1 and CDR2: LNHDA, SQIVND (reference sequence). In DNA, the CDR3 is TGTGCCAGTAGTATAGATCAGGGGGTTGGCCCCGGGGAGCTGTTTTTT. Translated: CASSIDQGVGPGELFF. Using reference TRBV19 and TRBJ2-2 for the parts outside the CDR3, the full variable domain is DGGITQSPKYLFRKEGQNVTLSCEQNLNHDAMYWYRQDPGQGLRLIYYSQIVNDFQKGDIAEGYSVSREKKESFPLTVTSAQKNPTAFYLCASSIDQGVGPGELFFGEGSRLTVL.

This clone is classed as medium-sized. The V and J genes are TRBV9 and TRBJ2-2; D possibly corresponds to TRBD2 (5 bases). This CDR3 contains 13 residues. Germline CDR1 SGDLS, CDR2 YYNGEE. V was cut by 2 bases and J by 7 bases, with 9 bases left in between. The CDR3 spells CASSVLGSGELFF. The CDR3 DNA reads as TGTGCCAGCAGCGTTTTGGGGAGCGGGGAGCTGTTTTTT. Drawing the rest from reference TRBV9 and TRBJ2-2, the complete variable domain is DSGVTQTPKHLITATGQRVTLRCSPRSGDLSVYWYQQSLDQGLQFLIQYYNGEERAKGNILERFSAQQFPDLHSELNLSSLELGDSALYFCASSVLGSGELFFGEGSRLTVL.

The J gene is TRBJ1-1, the V gene TRBV7-2; 9 nucleotides agree with TRBD1. CDR1 is SGHTA, CDR2 FQGNSA, per germline. This CDR3 has 14 amino acids. V was clipped by 5 bases and J by 13 bases; unmatched bases: 14. The chain's CDR3 is CASSPTTDRGFGFF. The CDR3 DNA follows: TGTGCCAGCAGCCCAACTACGGACAGGGGCTTCGGTTTCTTT.

This clone was seen a few times. This chain connects TRBV12-5 to TRBJ2-2; 7 bases map to TRBD1. Trimming removed 8 bases from V and 2 bases from J; junction bases left unmatched: 8. The CDR3 is made up of 15 amino acids. In germline, CDR1 is LGHNT, CDR2 FRNRAP. CDR3 region: CASYPGTVNTGELFF. The CDR3 nucleotides are TGTGCTAGTTACCCCGGGACAGTCAACACCGGGGAGCTGTTTTTT. Full variable domain (rest looked up from reference TRBV12-5 and TRBJ2-2): DARVTQTPRHKVTEMGQEVTMRCQPILGHNTVFWYRQTMMQGLELLAYFRNRAPLDDSGMPKDRFSAEMPDATLATLKIQPSEPRDSAVYFCASYPGTVNTGELFFGEGSRLTVL.

This chain connects TRBV6-5 to TRBJ1-6, with 7 bases lining up with TRBD1. The CDR3 loop spans 13 amino acids. V shed 7 bases, J shed 10 bases, and the junction held 7 bases outside the gene matches. CDR1 is MNHEY and CDR2 is SVGAGI in the germline V gene. CDR3 DNA sequence: TGTGCCAGCAAAAGGGGGCTGGGGTCACCCCTCCACTTT. Its translation is CASKRGLGSPLHF.

This clone has a handful of counts. V gene TRBV9 combines with J gene TRBJ2-2, with TRBD2 as a possible D gene (5 bases). The germline V gene encodes CDR1 SGDLS and CDR2 YYNGEE. The CDR3 is made up of 15 amino acids. Between the trimmed V and J ends, which lost 0 bases and 3 bases, there was a span of 9 bases. The DNA for the CDR3 is TGTGCCAGCAGCGTAGGACTACCCGACACCGGGGAGCTGTTTTTT. It translates to CASSVGLPDTGELFF.

This chain links TRBV7-9 with TRBJ1-3, with D possibly being TRBD1 (5 bases). Germline CDR1 SEHNR, CDR2 FQNEAQ (reference sequence). The V and J ends lost 1 base and 2 bases respectively, with 15 bases between them. The CDR3 covers 17 residues. The CDR3 region has the DNA TGTGCCAGCAGCTTAGGGAGGGGAGCGATTCCTGGAAACACCATATATTTT. Amino acids: CASSLGRGAIPGNTIYF.

This chain joins TRBV6-5 and TRBJ1-2; 7 bases agree with TRBD1. The CDR3 is 15 amino acids. Germline V lookup: CDR1 MNHEY, CDR2 SVGAGI. The ends lost 1 base at V and 0 bases at J; junction bases unmatched: 2. The CDR3 spells CASSYWDRANYGYTF. In DNA form, the CDR3 reads TGTGCCAGCAGTTACTGGGACAGAGCTAACTATGGCTACACCTTC.

Within the sample, this clone is medium-sized (0.01 to 0.1%). This chain joins TRBV19 and TRBJ1-5, with a weak D call TRBD1 (5 bases). The V gene's germline CDR1 is LNHDA and CDR2 SQIVND (reference sequence). The CDR3 extends over 15 amino acids. The germline V and J ends were trimmed by 3 bases and 6 bases, with 15 bases remaining between them. In nucleotides, the CDR3 is TGTGCCAGTAGTATGGGACTATGGGGGAGTCAGCCCCAGCATTTT. It yields the protein CASSMGLWGSQPQHF.

This sequence joins TRBV5-1 and TRBJ2-5; the D gene is possibly TRBD2 (7 bases). CDR1 SGHRS and CDR2 YFSETQ come from the germline V gene. The CDR3 sequence is 16 residues long. V shed 3 bases and J shed 4 bases, with 19 bases lying between them. CDR3 in amino acids: CASSSNVAGATETQYF. In nucleotides, the CDR3 is TGCGCCAGCAGCTCGAACGTGGCGGGGGCCACAGAGACCCAGTACTTC.

This sequence joins TRBV11-2 and TRBJ2-2; D might be TRBD1 or TRBD2, each matching 7 bases. This CDR3 has 16 residues. Trimming stripped 1 base from V and 4 bases from J, with 13 bases between. Germline V lookup: CDR1 SGHAT, CDR2 FQNNGV. The CDR3 protein is CASSLGGRGGTGELFF. Written as DNA, the CDR3 is TGTGCCAGCAGCTTAGGGGGCAGGGGGGGCACCGGGGAGCTGTTTTTT.

The chain is built from TRBV6-1 and TRBJ1-3; D gene uncertain. Germline assignment: CDR1 MNHNS and CDR2 SASEGT. Between the trimmed V and J ends, which lost 6 bases and 3 bases, there was a span of 9 bases. The CDR3 covers 13 residues. The CDR3 coding sequence is TGTGCCAGCAGACGGACCGATGGAAACACCATATATTTT. Translated: CASRRTDGNTIYF.

This chain uses TRBV5-6 with TRBJ1-5, with a possible D match to TRBD1 (6 bases). Germline CDR1 SGHDT, CDR2 YYEEEE. This CDR3 comprises 16 residues. V was pared by 2 bases and J by 3 bases, with 15 bases between. The CDR3 protein is CASSLQGRRLNQPQHF. The CDR3 DNA sequence: TGTGCCAGCAGCTTACAGGGAAGACGTCTCAATCAGCCCCAGCATTTT.

This clone was seen a few times. The chain joins TRBV27 to TRBJ1-2; 8 nucleotides agree with TRBD1. This CDR3 has 13 amino acids. Germline assignment: CDR1 MNHEY and CDR2 SMNVEV (reference sequence). V was pared by 3 bases and J by 7 bases, with 4 bases of the junction left unmatched. CDR3 in DNA: TGTGCCAGCAGTTTCCACAGGGGGGCTGGCTACACCTTC. It specifies CASSFHRGAGYTF.

This clone was observed a handful of times. The chain recombines TRBV10-3 with TRBJ2-3; D not resolved. The CDR3 runs 15 residues. V was trimmed by 3 bases and J by 0 bases, leaving 10 bases between them. Germline V gene data show CDR1 as ENHRY and CDR2 as SYGVKD. The CDR3 here is CAISDSVSSTDTQYF. CDR3 in DNA: TGTGCCATCAGTGATTCCGTTTCTAGCACAGATACGCAGTATTTT.

The rearrangement links TRBV19 to TRBJ1-4; no firm D call. The CDR3 extends over 14 amino acids. V lost 7 bases and J lost 4, with 13 bases in between. Germline V gene data show CDR1 as LNHDA and CDR2 as SQIVND (reference sequence). The CDR3 loop is CASKASRYNEKLFF. The CDR3 DNA is TGTGCCAGTAAGGCGTCCCGATATAATGAAAAACTGTTTTTT.

This clone appeared once. V and J are TRBV5-6 and TRBJ2-2; D is possibly TRBD1 or TRBD2 (5 bases each). The germline V gene has CDR1 SGHDT and CDR2 YYEEEE. The V end lost 4 bases, the J end lost 6 bases, and 16 bases lay between the germline ends. The CDR3 spans 15 residues. In nucleotides, the CDR3 is TGTGCCAGCAGCGGACCGGGACCCCGACCCGGGGAGCTGTTTTTT. Protein product: CASSGPGPRPGELFF.

V usage is TRBV19 and J usage is TRBJ1-6; D ambiguous. The CDR3 runs to 14 residues. The V and J ends lost 2 bases and 3 bases respectively, with 5 bases between them. Germline lookup yields CDR1 LNHDA and CDR2 SQIVND (reference sequence). The CDR3 DNA sequence: TGTGCCAGTAGTATATTAGGCTATAATTCACCCCTCCACTTT. It translates to CASSILGYNSPLHF.

V and J are TRBV5-4 and TRBJ2-2; 8 positions match TRBD1. The CDR3 extends over 16 amino acids. Germline CDR1 reads SGHNT; CDR2 reads YYREEE (reference sequence). The junction had 4 bases not matched to a gene; V was cut back by 2 bases and J by 1 base. The CDR3 here is CASSFWTGRNTGELFF. Written as DNA, the CDR3 is TGTGCCAGCAGCTTTTGGACAGGGCGGAACACCGGGGAGCTGTTTTTT.